These 25 T cell receptor beta chains were sequenced from one sample in a study of T cell responses to AZD1222 COVID-19 vaccine. Sequencing used immunoSEQ multiplex PCR; TCRdb keeps in-frame clones, though not all of them. The table shows more than 150,000 clones, with around 90% occurring only once. The starting material was peripheral blood, obtained on day 0 of AZD1222 vaccination. The receptor source for this set is an adult in good health.

The chain has TRBV5-1 and TRBJ1-4; 8 nucleotides agree with TRBD1. The CDR3 length is 14 residues. Germline trimming cut 0 bases from V and 8 bases from J; bases unmatched to any gene: 3. CDR1 is SGHRS, CDR2 YFSETQ, per germline. DNA for the CDR3: TGCGCCAGCAGCTTGGCAGGGGGCGACGAAAAACTGTTTTTT. It codes for CASSLAGGDEKLFF.

J is TRBJ1-2 and V is TRBV4-1, with D uncertain. The germline CDR1 and CDR2 sequences are MGHRA and YSYEKL. The length of the CDR3 is 13 residues. V was shortened by 0 bases and J by 4 bases, with 6 bases between the two germline ends. The DNA for the CDR3 is TGCGCCAGCAGCCAAGAGGGTACCTATGGCTACACCTTC. Translated, it gives CASSQEGTYGYTF.

The CDR3 loop reads CASRSLDRSNSPLHF. The DNA for the CDR3 is TGTGCCAGCAGATCCCTGGACAGGTCCAATTCACCCCTCCACTTT. This rearrangement joins TRBV6-6 to TRBJ1-6; 7 positions agree with TRBD1. CDR1 and CDR2 from the germline V gene are MNHNY and SVGAGI (reference sequence). This CDR3 has 15 amino acids. V was clipped by 6 bases and J by 7 bases; unmatched bases: 9.

This clone was observed once. The chain couples TRBV2 to TRBJ1-5; 8 bases match TRBD1. The germline CDR1 and CDR2 sequences are SNHLY and FYNNEI. The V gene end was trimmed by 7 bases and the J gene end by 5 bases; junction bases not matched to a gene: 10. The CDR3 covers 15 residues. CDR3 protein: CASTPVQGADQPQHF. The CDR3 region has the DNA TGTGCCAGCACCCCGGTCCAGGGGGCTGATCAGCCCCAGCATTTT.

The chain uses TRBV28 and TRBJ1-2; TRBD1 agrees at 8 bases. The CDR3 extends over 14 amino acids. Trimming took 5 bases from V and 3 from J; bases not matched to a gene: 5. Germline values: CDR1 MDHEN, CDR2 SYDVKM. The CDR3 loop is CASSDRGGDYGYTF. CDR3 bases: TGTGCCAGCAGTGACAGGGGAGGAGACTATGGCTACACCTTC.

The CDR3, as DNA: TGTGCCAGTAGTATAGAAGGGACCCTCTCCTACGAGCAGTACTTC. Its protein is CASSIEGTLSYEQYF. V usage is TRBV19 and J usage is TRBJ2-7; either TRBD1 or TRBD2 may supply D (5 bases each). Germline V lookup: CDR1 LNHDA, CDR2 SQIVND (reference sequence). This CDR3 contains 15 residues. Trimming removed 0 bases from V and 0 bases from J, with 9 bases in between.

This rearrangement joins TRBV4-2 to TRBJ1-6; D is possibly TRBD1 (5 bases). The CDR3 has 18 residues. CDR1 is LGHNA and CDR2 is YNFKEQ in the germline V gene. Trimming left V 0 bases short and J 1 base short, with 13 bases between. In DNA form, the CDR3 reads TGTGCCAGCAGCCAAGATTTCGCAGGGCTATCCTATAATTCACCCCTCCACTTT. Amino acid sequence: CASSQDFAGLSYNSPLHF.

This clone has a handful of counts. The sample contains more than one DNA sequence encoding this CDR3. V usage is TRBV12-3 or TRBV12-4 and J usage is TRBJ2-7; D possibly corresponds to TRBD1 (6 bases). Trimming shortened V by 5 bases and J by 7 bases, and 15 bases separated the two germline ends. The CDR3 is 13 amino acids. For the CDR3, the DNA is TGTGCCAGCAGTCTTCAACAGGGCGGAGAGCAGTACTTC. Its protein product is CASSLQQGGEQYF.

The J gene is TRBJ2-7, the V gene TRBV28; the D gene is possibly TRBD2 (5 bases). Germline loops: CDR1 MDHEN, CDR2 SYDVKM. CDR3 length equals 12 residues. V gave up 8 bases and J gave up 2 bases, with 10 bases separating them. This CDR3 is CASREGPYEQYF. The CDR3 DNA is TGTGCCAGCCGCGAGGGCCCCTACGAGCAGTACTTC. The variable domain in full, with the rest retrieved from reference TRBV28 and TRBJ2-7, is DVKVTQSSRYLVKRTGEKVFLECVQDMDHENMFWYRQDPGLGLRLIYFSYDVKMKEKGDIPEGYSVSREKKERFSLILESASTNQTSMYLCASREGPYEQYFGPGTRLTVT.

This sequence joins TRBV18 and TRBJ1-2; D is perhaps TRBD1 (5 bases). Trimming shortened V by 3 bases and J by 5 bases, and 19 bases separated the two germline ends. Per germline, CDR1 KGHSH and CDR2 LQKENI. The CDR3 runs to 16 residues. CDR3 DNA: TGTGCCAGCTCACCGTCTCGGGACGGACGTCAGTATGGCTACACCTTC. It yields the protein CASSPSRDGRQYGYTF.

J is TRBJ2-2 and V is TRBV7-3; D is uncertain. CDR1 is SGHTA, CDR2 FQGTGA, per germline. V was shortened by 7 bases and J by 7 bases, with 10 bases between the two germline ends. CDR3 size: 12 residues. The CDR3 DNA sequence: TGTGCCAGCAACCTGGGGATCGGGGAGCTGTTTTTT. It codes for CASNLGIGELFF.

The table lists this clone with a count of one. The V call is TRBV28, the J call TRBJ2-7; D gene uncertain. The CDR3 contains 14 residues. The germline gives CDR1 MDHEN, CDR2 SYDVKM. V was cut by 6 bases and J by 0 bases, with 12 bases left in between. As DNA, the CDR3 is TGTGCCAGCAGCCAGGAAGACGGCTCCTACGAGCAGTACTTC. Its translation: CASSQEDGSYEQYF.

The chain recombines TRBV7-9 with TRBJ1-2; 12 bases fit TRBD1. After removal of 5 bases from V and 7 bases from J, the junction contained 14 bases not matched to a gene. Germline CDR1 SEHNR, CDR2 FQNEAQ (reference sequence). CDR3 size: 17 residues. The CDR3 sequence is CASSRLGQGANRGGYTF. The DNA for the CDR3 is TGTGCCAGCAGCCGCCTGGGACAGGGGGCGAATCGGGGTGGCTACACCTTC.

The chain uses TRBV10-3 and TRBJ2-2, with D possibly being TRBD1 (5 bases). This CDR3 is 14 amino acids long. With 6 bases removed from V and 4 bases from J, the gap between germline ends came to 12 bases. The V gene's germline CDR1 is ENHRY and CDR2 SYGVKD. The CDR3 loop reads CAISNRTSTGELFF. The CDR3 DNA reads as TGTGCCATCAGCAATCGGACATCCACCGGGGAGCTGTTTTTT.

V usage is TRBV25-1 and J usage is TRBJ1-2, with D perhaps TRBD1 (6 bases). V was shortened by 3 bases and J by 8 bases, with 16 bases between the two germline ends. Per the germline V gene, CDR1 is MGHDK and CDR2 is SYGVNS. This CDR3 contains 14 residues. The CDR3 region is CASSEIGDTRGYTF. Written as DNA, the CDR3 is TGTGCCAGCAGTGAGATCGGGGACACGCGGGGCTACACCTTC.

The chain has TRBV2 and TRBJ1-4; perhaps TRBD1 as D (6 bases). V was pared by 7 bases and J by 8 bases, with 20 bases between. The CDR3 spans 15 residues. Germline V lookup: CDR1 SNHLY, CDR2 FYNNEI. CDR3 residues: CASKNLEGVGEKLFF. As DNA, the CDR3 is TGTGCCAGCAAGAATCTCGAGGGGGTAGGAGAAAAACTGTTTTTT. The entire variable domain, with the rest obtained from reference TRBV2 and TRBJ1-4, is as follows: EPEVTQTPSHQVTQMGQEVILRCVPISNHLYFYWYRQILGQKVEFLVSFYNNEISEKSEIFDDQFSVERPDGSNFTLKIRSTKLEDSAMYFCASKNLEGVGEKLFFGSGTQLSVL.

J is TRBJ2-5 and V is TRBV25-1; 9 nucleotides align to TRBD1. The CDR3 covers 15 residues. Trimming removed 3 bases from V and 3 bases from J; junction bases left unmatched: 5. The germline V gene encodes CDR1 MGHDK and CDR2 SYGVNS. The CDR3 loop is CASSEAGTGKETQYF. As DNA, the CDR3 is TGTGCCAGCAGTGAGGCCGGGACAGGGAAAGAGACCCAGTACTTC.

The gene calls are TRBV4-1 and TRBJ1-4, with D hard to call. The germline gives CDR1 MGHRA, CDR2 YSYEKL. V gave up 0 bases and J gave up 0 bases, with 8 bases separating them. The CDR3 is made up of 16 amino acids. CDR3 sequence reads: CASSQEGTATNEKLFF. CDR3 in DNA: TGCGCCAGCAGCCAAGAAGGAACAGCAACTAATGAAAAACTGTTTTTT.

V and J are TRBV9 and TRBJ1-5; a possible D gene is TRBD1 (6 bases). The V and J ends lost 4 bases and 2 bases respectively, with 13 bases between them. CDR3 length: 15 residues. Per the germline V gene, CDR1 is SGDLS and CDR2 is YYNGEE. The CDR3: CASSLGGGGNQPQHF. The CDR3, as DNA: TGTGCCAGCAGCCTCGGAGGGGGAGGCAATCAGCCCCAGCATTTT.

The chain links TRBV24-1 to TRBJ1-5; tentative D call: TRBD1 (5 bases). CDR1 is KGHDR and CDR2 is SFDVKD in the germline V gene. The CDR3 has 14 amino acids. Trimming shortened V by 9 bases and J by 3 bases, and 14 bases separated the two germline ends. CDR3 loop: CATRAQGDNQPQHF. The CDR3 nucleotides are TGTGCCACCCGAGCTCAGGGTGACAATCAGCCCCAGCATTTT.

The V and J genes are TRBV30 and TRBJ1-4, with a weak D call TRBD1 (5 bases). The V end was cut by 3 bases, the J end by 8 bases, with 19 bases between. Looked up from germline, CDR1 is GTSNPN and CDR2 is SVGIG (reference sequence). The CDR3 is 15 residues long. The CDR3, as DNA: TGTGCCTGGAGCCGATATGGGGGAGTGAACGAAAAACTGTTTTTT. Protein: CAWSRYGGVNEKLFF.

The V and J genes are TRBV19 and TRBJ1-4, with TRBD1 matching 8 bases. CDR1 is LNHDA, CDR2 SQIVND, per germline (reference sequence). V lost 6 bases, J lost 7 bases, and 10 bases stayed unmatched. The CDR3 has 15 amino acids. For the CDR3, the DNA is TGTGCCAGTAGGACCGCCGGACAGGGTGGTGAAAAACTGTTTTTT. Translated: CASRTAGQGGEKLFF.

The chain joins TRBV27 to TRBJ2-3, with TRBD1 identical over 7 bases. The CDR3 runs 16 residues. Germline loops: CDR1 MNHEY, CDR2 SMNVEV (reference sequence). The V and J ends lost 5 bases and 2 bases, in that order; junction bases with no gene match: 10. The CDR3 region is CASSPKGQINTDTQYF. The CDR3 nucleotides read TGTGCCAGCAGTCCAAAGGGACAGATAAACACAGATACGCAGTATTTT.

CDR3 sequence reads: CASSLPPVGVGETQYF. CDR3 DNA: TGCGCCAGCAGCTTGCCTCCTGTGGGGGTAGGGGAGACCCAGTACTTC. The genes are TRBV5-1 and TRBJ2-5; TRBD1 or TRBD2 may be the D gene (5 bases each). Trimming shortened V by 1 base and J by 5 bases, and 18 bases separated the two germline ends. The V gene's germline CDR1 is SGHRS and CDR2 YFSETQ. The CDR3 runs 16 residues. Filled out from reference TRBV5-1 and TRBJ2-5, the complete variable domain reads KAGVTQTPRYLIKTRGQQVTLSCSPISGHRSVSWYQQTPGQGLQFLFEYFSETQRNKGNFPGRFSGRQFSNSRSEMNVSTLELGDSALYLCASSLPPVGVGETQYFGPGTRLLVL.

The chain links TRBV14 to TRBJ1-1, with a weak D call TRBD1 (5 bases). Per germline, CDR1 SGHDN and CDR2 FVKESK. This CDR3 is 13 amino acids long. The V end was cut by 0 bases, the J end by 11 bases, with 13 bases between. Here the CDR3 DNA reads TGTGCCAGCAGCCAAGATCGTTACAGGAGCGCTTTCTTT. Its translation: CASSQDRYRSAFF. Combining the CDR3 with reference TRBV14 and TRBJ1-1 gives the whole variable domain EAGVTQFPSHSVIEKGQTVTLRCDPISGHDNLYWYRRVMGKEIKFLLHFVKESKQDESGMPNNRFLAERTGGTYSTLKVQPAELEDSGVYFCASSQDRYRSAFFGQGTRLTVV.